These 2 T cell receptor beta chains were all obtained from the same sample, sequenced in a study of cytomegalovirus exposure and HLA in healthy donors. In the PCR, 60 Vbeta and 13 Jbeta primers were used. Method: immunoSEQ multiplex PCR; TCRdb's copy keeps in-frame clones and lacks some. The table includes roughly 200,000 clones, roughly four fifths detected once. Material for sequencing was PBMCs. Receptors were obtained from a male donor in good health and CMV-seronegative.

This clone was recorded a few times. V gene TRBV10-2 combines with J gene TRBJ2-7; 15 bases match TRBD2. This CDR3 spans 15 amino acids. V dropped 3 bases and J dropped 4; count of bases not matched to a gene: 1. Germline assignment: CDR1 WSHSY and CDR2 SAAADI. CDR3 amino acids: CASSEGLAGGYEQYF. The CDR3 DNA is TGCGCCAGCAGTGAAGGACTAGCGGGAGGGTACGAGCAGTACTTC.

J is TRBJ1-5 and V is TRBV4-1, with D possibly TRBD1 on 5 matching bases. The V and J ends lost 3 bases and 1 base respectively, with 10 bases between them. Per the germline V gene, CDR1 is MGHRA and CDR2 is YSYEKL. This CDR3 has 15 amino acids. CDR3 bases: TGCGCCAGCAGCCAGCGGGACGGCAGCAATCAGCCCCAGCATTTT. It codes for CASSQRDGSNQPQHF.